Listed below are T cell receptor beta chains from one sample, sequenced in a study of PD-1 blockade in classical Hodgkin lymphoma. Clones were read by immunoSEQ multiplex PCR, and TCRdb kept only the in-frame ones, dropping some. Here the sample spans some 100,000 clones, roughly 89% being singletons. The sample in question was peripheral blood mononuclear cells (PBMCs), obtained at baseline. All receptors derive from a human donor with classical Hodgkin lymphoma. The CDR3 runs from the conserved cysteine through the conserved F or W. Fields, in order: J gene, D gene, V gene, CDR3 protein, CDR3 DNA. A D gene is named only where the DNA matches it firmly.

j_call: TRBJ2-7; d_call: NA; v_call: TRBV27; cdr3_aa: CASSELGYEQYF; cdr3_nt: TGTGCCAGCAGCGAACTAGGATACGAGCAGTACTTC
j_call: TRBJ2-2; d_call: NA; v_call: TRBV13; cdr3_aa: CASSAFWDTGELFF; cdr3_nt: TGTGCCAGCAGCGCCTTTTGGGACACCGGGGAGCTGTTTTTT
j_call: TRBJ1-1; d_call: NA; v_call: TRBV7-9; cdr3_aa: CASSSPAGARNTEAFF; cdr3_nt: TGTGCCAGCAGCTCCCCTGCGGGGGCGAGGAACACTGAAGCTTTCTTT
j_call: TRBJ1-1; d_call: NA; v_call: TRBV6-1; cdr3_aa: CASSDWGVLNTEAFF; cdr3_nt: TGTGCCAGCAGTGATTGGGGCGTTTTGAACACTGAAGCTTTCTTT
j_call: TRBJ2-7; d_call: TRBD1; v_call: TRBV30; cdr3_aa: CASPGQGYEQYF; cdr3_nt: TGTGCCTCACCGGGACAGGGGTACGAGCAGTACTTC
j_call: TRBJ2-2; d_call: NA; v_call: TRBV6-5; cdr3_aa: CASSGINTGELFF; cdr3_nt: TGTGCCAGCAGTGGGATTAACACCGGGGAGCTGTTTTTT
j_call: TRBJ2-7; d_call: NA; v_call: TRBV18; cdr3_aa: CASSPSGGGTYEQYF; cdr3_nt: TGTGCCAGCTCACCCTCGGGAGGGGGCACCTACGAGCAGTACTTC
j_call: TRBJ2-1; d_call: TRBD2; v_call: TRBV6-5; cdr3_aa: CASSRSGGVNEQFF; cdr3_nt: TGTGCCAGCAGCCGGAGCGGGGGGGTGAATGAGCAGTTCTTC
j_call: TRBJ2-7; d_call: TRBD2; v_call: TRBV28; cdr3_aa: CASSLPLAGIYEQYF; cdr3_nt: TGTGCCAGCAGTTTACCCCTAGCGGGAATCTACGAGCAGTACTTC
j_call: TRBJ2-1; d_call: TRBD2; v_call: TRBV29-1; cdr3_aa: CSVGSGSPDNEQFF; cdr3_nt: TGCAGCGTGGGTAGCGGGAGTCCCGACAATGAGCAGTTCTTC
j_call: TRBJ1-2; d_call: NA; v_call: TRBV18; cdr3_aa: CASSLPGTSNHGYTF; cdr3_nt: TGTGCCAGCTCACTGCCCGGGACTTCAAATCATGGCTACACCTTC
j_call: TRBJ2-7; d_call: TRBD1; v_call: TRBV28; cdr3_aa: CASRSGTGAVFVIYEQYF; cdr3_nt: TGTGCCAGCAGGTCCGGGACAGGGGCCGTCTTTGTTATCTACGAGCAGTACTTC
j_call: TRBJ2-7; d_call: NA; v_call: TRBV7-9; cdr3_aa: CASSLSIVPEEQYF; cdr3_nt: TGTGCCAGCAGCCTCTCAATTGTCCCTGAGGAGCAGTACTTC
j_call: TRBJ2-7; d_call: TRBD2; v_call: TRBV25-1; cdr3_aa: CASSGRTSGRSSYEQYF; cdr3_nt: TGTGCCAGCAGTGGGAGGACTAGCGGGCGGAGCTCCTACGAGCAGTACTTC
j_call: TRBJ2-1; d_call: TRBD2; v_call: TRBV29-1; cdr3_aa: CSVPGLAWNEQFF; cdr3_nt: TGCAGCGTCCCGGGACTAGCCTGGAATGAGCAGTTCTTC
j_call: TRBJ1-3; d_call: TRBD1; v_call: TRBV2; cdr3_aa: CASRTGLGNTIYF; cdr3_nt: TGTGCCAGCAGGACAGGGCTTGGAAACACCATATATTTT
j_call: TRBJ1-1; d_call: NA; v_call: TRBV21-1; cdr3_aa: CASLGRQGDPSRMNTEAFF; cdr3_nt: TGTGCCAGCTTGGGGCGACAGGGAGACCCAAGTCGAATGAACACTGAAGCTTTCTTT
j_call: TRBJ2-1; d_call: TRBD1; v_call: TRBV7-3; cdr3_aa: CASSSTGVAVYNEQFF; cdr3_nt: TGTGCCAGCAGTTCGACAGGGGTAGCGGTCTACAATGAGCAGTTCTTC
j_call: TRBJ2-7; d_call: TRBD1; v_call: TRBV28; cdr3_aa: CASSSDRGKYEQYF; cdr3_nt: TGTGCCAGCAGTTCGGACAGGGGAAAGTACGAGCAGTACTTC
j_call: TRBJ1-5; d_call: TRBD1; v_call: TRBV2; cdr3_aa: CASRQGGHQPQHF; cdr3_nt: TGTGCCAGTAGACAGGGGGGCCATCAGCCCCAGCATTTT
j_call: TRBJ1-2; d_call: NA; v_call: TRBV30; cdr3_aa: CAWSLESGYTF; cdr3_nt: TGTGCCTGGAGTCTCGAGTCCGGCTACACCTTC
j_call: TRBJ2-2; d_call: NA; v_call: TRBV30; cdr3_aa: CAWRSGKNTGELFF; cdr3_nt: TGTGCCTGGAGAAGCGGCAAGAACACCGGGGAGCTGTTTTTT
j_call: TRBJ1-1; d_call: NA; v_call: TRBV13; cdr3_aa: CASSFLVTMNTEAFF; cdr3_nt: TGTGCCAGCAGCTTTTTAGTTACCATGAACACTGAAGCTTTCTTT
j_call: TRBJ1-5; d_call: NA; v_call: TRBV10-3; cdr3_aa: CAIRDRIDQPQHF; cdr3_nt: TGTGCCATCAGAGACAGGATAGATCAGCCCCAGCATTTT
j_call: TRBJ2-6; d_call: NA; v_call: TRBV7-6; cdr3_aa: CASSLMRAGSGANVLTF; cdr3_nt: TGTGCCAGCAGCCTCATGAGGGCAGGGTCTGGGGCCAACGTCCTGACTTTC